This passage covers 6 T cell receptor beta chains from one sample sequenced in a study of T cells in Graves' hyperthyroidism and ophthalmopathy. RNA transcripts gave rise to amplified TCR beta CDR3 regions. A set of HTBI primers served as the primers for a first-round RT-PCR of the TCR CDR3. MiXCR, applied by TCRdb to the multiplex PCR reads, yields one record per CDR3 protein. Of about 480,000 distinct CDR3 sequences listed, 14% were seen once; the top ten hold less than 20%. Sequencing was performed on blood. The origin of the receptors is a woman aged 18-35 years with Graves' hyperthyroidism.

At least ten counts were recorded for this clonotype. V gene TRBV11-1 combines with J gene TRBJ2-7; TRBD1 might be the D (5 bases). Germline V gene sequence: CDR1 SGHAT, CDR2 FQDESV (reference sequence). The CDR3 has 13 amino acids. Trimming removed 4 bases at V and 3 bases at J, with 10 bases between. The chain's CDR3 is CASSYRPLYEQYF. DNA of the CDR3: TGTGCCAGCAGCTACAGGCCGCTCTACGAGCAGTACTTC.

This clonotype was counted ten times or more. The rearrangement links TRBV5-1 to TRBJ1-1, with D unclear. CDR1 SGHRS and CDR2 YFSETQ come from the germline V gene. V was clipped by 0 bases and J by 5 bases, with 17 bases between them. This CDR3 region has 16 residues. CDR3 in DNA: TGCGCCAGCAGCTTGGCCGGCGGGGAAGGGTATACTGAAGCTTTCTTT. It encodes CASSLAGGEGYTEAFF. Combining the CDR3 with reference TRBV5-1 and TRBJ1-1 gives the whole variable domain KAGVTQTPRYLIKTRGQQVTLSCSPISGHRSVSWYQQTPGQGLQFLFEYFSETQRNKGNFPGRFSGRQFSNSRSEMNVSTLELGDSALYLCASSLAGGEGYTEAFFGQGTRLTVV.

In this sample, this clonotype turned up many times. The rearrangement joins TRBV6-1 to TRBJ1-1, with D possibly TRBD1 on 5 matching bases. V lost 7 bases, J lost 4 bases, and 13 bases lay in between. Germline CDR1 and CDR2: MNHNS and SASEGT. The CDR3 is 13 residues long. DNA for the CDR3: TGTGCCAGCACCAAACCTGGGGGCACTGAAGCTTTCTTT. Its protein product is CASTKPGGTEAFF.

In this sample, this clonotype turned up once. The chain combines TRBV11-2 with TRBJ2-2; 14 nucleotides match TRBD2. J was trimmed by 4 bases and V by 4 bases; bases with no gene match: 14. The CDR3 contains 20 residues. CDR1 is SGHAT, CDR2 FQNNGV, per germline. The DNA for the CDR3 is TGTGCCAGCAGCTCCTCACCCGGGACTAGCGGGAGAGTCGGCACCGGGGAGCTGTTTTTT. This gives the protein CASSSSPGTSGRVGTGELFF.

Ten or more counts support this clonotype. The chain recombines TRBV30 with TRBJ2-7, with D possibly called TRBD1 or TRBD2 (5 bases each). The CDR3 is 13 amino acids. Trimming removed 2 bases at V and 0 bases at J, with 8 bases between. CDR1 is GTSNPN and CDR2 is SVGIG in the germline V gene (reference sequence). The CDR3 loop is CAWSPGSSYEQYF. CDR3 in DNA: TGTGCCTGGAGTCCAGGGAGCTCCTACGAGCAGTACTTC.

In its sample, this clonotype was seen many times. This rearrangement joins TRBV19 to TRBJ1-6, with no clear D. This CDR3 has 14 residues. Between the trimmed V and J ends, which lost 8 bases and 0 bases, there was a span of 8 bases. CDR1 is LNHDA, CDR2 SQIVND, per germline (reference sequence). This CDR3 is CASGYSSYNSPLHF. Here the CDR3 DNA reads TGTGCCAGTGGATACAGCTCCTATAATTCACCCCTCCACTTT.